Listed below are T cell receptor beta chains from one sample, sequenced in a study of spatial heterogeneity in lung cancer. TCRdb used MiXCR to reprocess the 5' RACE reads, holding one entry per CDR3 protein. The sample has roughly 15,000 distinct CDR3 sequences; 5% to 6.5% are singletons. This sample comprised PBMCs, obtained at follow-up. Receptors were obtained from a male donor with early-stage non-small cell lung cancer. CDR3s include the opening cysteine and the closing phenylalanine or tryptophan. Each record gives: clone size, D gene, J gene, V gene, CDR3 DNA, CDR3 protein. A D gene is named only where the DNA matches it firmly. Size tells how often a clone was seen (once, few, many) or the class of an expanded clone, and some rows leave it out.

>many|.|TRBJ1-1|TRBV28
TGTGCCAGCAGCTCCTGGGTGGAAGCTTTCTTT
CASSSWVEAFF
>.|.|TRBJ1-1|TRBV7-2
TGTGCCAGCAGCTTGGGATCGGCGGACACTGAAGCTTTCTTT
CASSLGSADTEAFF
>once|.|TRBJ2-7|TRBV12-3/TRBV12-4
TGTGCCAGCAGTTTTGGGGCGAGCTACGAGCAGTACTTC
CASSFGASYEQYF
>many|.|TRBJ2-5|TRBV7-2
TGTGCCAGCAACTGGGGTGGCGGGACCCAGTACTTC
CASNWGGGTQYF
>many|TRBD1|TRBJ2-7|TRBV5-8
TGTGCCAGCAGGAGACAGGGGGTGGGATCCTCCTACGAGCAGTACTTC
CASRRQGVGSSYEQYF
>many|TRBD2|TRBJ2-7|TRBV3-1
TGTGCCAGCAGCCCCGGGACTAGCGTCTACGAGCAGTACTTC
CASSPGTSVYEQYF
>few|TRBD1|TRBJ2-1|TRBV24-1
TGTGCCACCAGTGACCCAGCCGCCACACAGGGGCCCCTCTACAATGAGCAGTTCTTC
CATSDPAATQGPLYNEQFF
>many|.|TRBJ1-5|TRBV28
TGTGCCAGCAGATCACCGGGGCCCAATCAGCCCCAGCATTTT
CASRSPGPNQPQHF
>many|TRBD2|TRBJ2-3|TRBV28
TGTGCCAGCAGCCCCTCGAGACTAGCGCCAAGGTTCACAGATACGCAGTATTTT
CASSPSRLAPRFTDTQYF
>many|.|TRBJ2-1|TRBV29-1
TGCAGCGTAGACCATGAGCAGTTCTTC
CSVDHEQFF
>many|.|TRBJ2-5|TRBV7-7
TGTGCCAGCAGCCCGCAGGGAGGGGGAGAGACCCAGTACTTC
CASSPQGGGETQYF
>few|.|TRBJ2-5|TRBV7-2
TGTGCCAGCAGCTCCACCAAGCTGGAGACCCAGTACTTC
CASSSTKLETQYF
>many|.|TRBJ2-5|TRBV5-4
TGTGCCAGCAGCTTGGGCGGGCAGGAGCAAGAGACCCAGTACTTC
CASSLGGQEQETQYF
>many|.|TRBJ1-6|TRBV12-3/TRBV12-4
TGTGCCAGCAGTTCATCGGGCGGGATGAACTCACCCCTCCACTTT
CASSSSGGMNSPLHF
>many|TRBD1|TRBJ1-2|TRBV6-2/TRBV6-3
TGTGCCAGCAGTTCCCTCGACAGGGGCTATGGCTACACCTTC
CASSSLDRGYGYTF
>many|.|TRBJ2-2|TRBV6-5
TGTGCCAGCAGTTACTCGACGTCCGGGGAGCTGTTTTTT
CASSYSTSGELFF
>many|TRBD1|TRBJ2-7|TRBV28
TGTGCCAGCAGTGACGGACAGGGGTGGTACGAGCAGTACTTC
CASSDGQGWYEQYF
>many|TRBD1|TRBJ2-5|TRBV4-3
TGCGCCAGCAGCCGTCGGACAGGCCAGGGGACCCAGTACTTC
CASSRRTGQGTQYF
>many|.|TRBJ2-5|TRBV5-1
TGCGCCAGCAGCTTGGCGGCCACCGTCCCGGTGTCCCCGTACTTC
CASSLAATVPVSPYF
>medium-sized|TRBD2|TRBJ2-1|TRBV6-2/TRBV6-3
TGTGCCAGCACTCTACTAGCGGGCTACAATGAGCAGTTCTTC
CASTLLAGYNEQFF
>many|.|TRBJ1-3|TRBV4-1
TGCGCCAGCAGCCAAGACAGGCCGACTGCCGGAAACACCATATATTTT
CASSQDRPTAGNTIYF
>many|TRBD2|TRBJ2-7|TRBV5-1
TGCGCCAGCAGCCCAGGACTAGCGGGAGACGAGCAGTACTTC
CASSPGLAGDEQYF
>many|TRBD2|TRBJ2-1|TRBV6-2/TRBV6-3
TGTGCCATTCGGGGACTAGAGGGTAGCTCCTACAATGAGCAGTTCTTC
CAIRGLEGSSYNEQFF
>few|TRBD2|TRBJ2-7|TRBV15
TGTGCCACCAGCCCCCCCGGACTAGCGGGAGTAGTACAGTACTTC
CATSPPGLAGVVQYF
>many|.|TRBJ2-1|TRBV6-2/TRBV6-3
TGTGCCAGCAGTTCACCAAGTCTAGCGAATGAGCAGTTCTTC
CASSSPSLANEQFF
>medium-sized|.|TRBJ2-5|TRBV12-3/TRBV12-4
TGTGCCAGCAGTTTAGGGCAGGACCAAGAGACCCAGTACTTC
CASSLGQDQETQYF
>many|TRBD2|TRBJ2-1|TRBV5-4
TGTGCCAGCAGCCCGGGTGGTACTAGCGGGTACAATGAGCAGTTCTTC
CASSPGGTSGYNEQFF
>many|.|TRBJ2-7|TRBV6-5
TGTGCCAGCAGTCCCCTCCCAGCGGCCCTCTCCTACGAGCAGTACTTC
CASSPLPAALSYEQYF
>medium-sized|TRBD1|TRBJ2-2|TRBV20-1
TGCAGCGCAGACAGGGGAAACACCGGGGAGCTGTTTTTT
CSADRGNTGELFF
>many|TRBD2|TRBJ2-5|TRBV7-2
TGTGCCAGCAGCCGACTAGCGGGCGCAGAGACCCAGTACTTC
CASSRLAGAETQYF
>many|.|TRBJ2-5|TRBV28
TGTGCCAGCAGTTTATATTACCTTGAGCGGGAAGGGGGGGAGACCCAGTACTTC
CASSLYYLEREGGETQYF
>many|.|TRBJ1-2|TRBV7-2
TGTGCCAGCAGCTTAGCGCTACACTATGGCTACACCTTC
CASSLALHYGYTF
>few|TRBD2|TRBJ2-1|TRBV12-3/TRBV12-4
TGTGCCCGACGGGCTAGCGGGAGTGATGAGCAGTTCTTC
CARRASGSDEQFF
>many|.|TRBJ1-4|TRBV6-5
TGTGCCAGCAGTAACCGAGAGGCTAATGAAAAACTGTTTTTT
CASSNREANEKLFF
>many|TRBD1|TRBJ2-5|TRBV2
TGTGCCAGCGCATCCGTGGGACAGGGGTATGAGACCCAGTACTTC
CASASVGQGYETQYF
>medium-sized|.|TRBJ1-6|TRBV28
TGTGCCAGCAGTTTAGCAGGACATCATAATTCACCCCTCCACTTT
CASSLAGHHNSPLHF
>many|.|TRBJ2-7|TRBV5-6
TGTGCCAGCAGCCTTTACGAGCAGTACTTC
CASSLYEQYF
>few|TRBD1|TRBJ2-7|TRBV18
TGTGCCAGCTCACCCGACCGGGACAGGGGGAGGAACTTC
CASSPDRDRGRNF
>many|TRBD2|TRBJ2-1|TRBV6-1
TGTGCCAGCAGTGAAAGGGGAGCGGGAGGGTATGAGCAGTTCTTC
CASSERGAGGYEQFF